These T cell receptor beta chains were read from a single sample in a study of T cells in Graves' hyperthyroidism and ophthalmopathy. TCRdb itself ran the multiplex PCR reads through MiXCR, one entry per CDR3 protein. The sample shows 210,000 or so distinct CDR3 sequences, roughly 15% of them seen only once. The sequenced material came from blood. The receptors stem from a man aged 45-65 years with Graves' hyperthyroidism. CDR3s include the opening cysteine and the closing phenylalanine or tryptophan. Fields, in order: V gene, clone size, J gene, D gene, CDR3 protein, CDR3 DNA. A D gene is named only where the DNA matches it firmly. Where a row states a size, it is once, few, many or the class of an expanded clone; other rows omit it.

TRBV27	many	TRBJ1-1	TRBD1	CASSFLQGSEAFF	TGTGCCAGCAGTTTCCTACAGGGGTCTGAAGCTTTCTTT
TRBV6-1	many	TRBJ1-1	NA	CASSKIGTFSGAFF	TGTGCCAGCAGTAAAATAGGGACCTTCTCGGGAGCTTTCTTT
TRBV20-1	few	TRBJ1-1	NA	CSARDLKAVYTEAFF	TGCAGTGCTAGAGATCTCAAGGCAGTTTACACTGAAGCTTTCTTT
TRBV7-9	many	TRBJ2-1	NA	CASSLGSQLVIYNEQFF	TGTGCCAGCAGCTTAGGCTCGCAACTAGTCATATACAATGAGCAGTTCTTC
TRBV6-5	many	TRBJ2-5	NA	CASSYSRFQETQYF	TGTGCCAGCAGTTACTCAAGGTTTCAAGAGACCCAGTACTTC
TRBV15	NA	TRBJ2-1	NA	CATSRVHNEQFF	TGTGCCACCAGCAGAGTGCACAATGAGCAGTTCTTC
TRBV11-2	many	TRBJ2-3	TRBD2	CASSSRGTSGGTDTQYF	TGTGCCAGCAGCTCCCGAGGGACTAGCGGGGGGACAGATACGCAGTATTTT
TRBV12-3/TRBV12-4	many	TRBJ2-3	TRBD2	CASSQTSGGGTDTQYF	TGTGCCAGCAGTCAGACTAGCGGGGGGGGAACAGATACGCAGTATTTT
TRBV28	many	TRBJ2-1	TRBD2	CASRPGAGYVNEQFF	TGTGCCAGCAGACCCGGAGCGGGATACGTCAATGAGCAGTTCTTC
TRBV5-1	NA	TRBJ1-4	NA	CASSLYRGAQEKLFF	TGCGCCAGCAGCTTGTATAGGGGGGCCCAAGAAAAACTGTTTTTT
TRBV7-2	many	TRBJ2-7	NA	CASSNGQTYEQYF	TGTGCCAGCAGCAACGGGCAGACCTACGAGCAGTACTTC
TRBV5-1	NA	TRBJ2-7	NA	CASSADREAYEQYF	TGCGCCAGCAGCGCCGACAGGGAGGCCTACGAGCAGTACTTC
TRBV10-3	many	TRBJ2-5	NA	CAISRGQETQYF	TGTGCCATCTCTCGGGGGCAAGAGACCCAGTACTTC
TRBV11-2	NA	TRBJ1-6	NA	CASRLLGGRDSPLHF	TGTGCCAGCAGACTTTTAGGAGGCCGTGATTCACCCCTCCACTTT
TRBV6-9	few	TRBJ1-1	NA	CASSYEVDTEAFF	TGTGCCAGCAGTTACGAGGTGGACACTGAAGCTTTCTTT
TRBV18	many	TRBJ2-3	TRBD1	CASSAGTGQADTQYF	TGTGCCAGCTCAGCGGGGACGGGACAGGCAGATACGCAGTATTTT
TRBV12-3/TRBV12-4	many	TRBJ2-7	NA	CASSPRRTSYEQYF	TGTGCCAGCAGCCCCAGGCGAACGTCCTACGAGCAGTACTTC
TRBV20-1	NA	TRBJ2-1	TRBD2	CSAGLAGGPSSYNEQFF	TGCAGTGCGGGACTAGCGGGAGGTCCGAGCTCCTACAATGAGCAGTTCTTC
TRBV7-2	many	TRBJ1-6	NA	CASSPWLSPLHF	TGTGCCAGCAGCCCGTGGCTATCACCCCTCCACTTT
TRBV6-1	many	TRBJ2-5	NA	CASKDTGGQETQYF	TGTGCCAGCAAGGATACAGGCGGACAAGAGACCCAGTACTTC
TRBV6-1	NA	TRBJ1-5	NA	CASSGRNEPQHF	TGTGCCAGCTCCGGCCGCAACGAGCCCCAGCATTTT
TRBV6-2/TRBV6-3	NA	TRBJ2-7	NA	CASSRRGEQYF	TGTGCCAGCAGTAGGCGTGGAGAGCAGTACTTC
TRBV20-1	NA	TRBJ2-7	NA	CSARDRTLVYEQYF	TGCAGTGCTAGAGACCGGACTCTCGTTTACGAGCAGTACTTC
TRBV29-1	few	TRBJ1-1	NA	CSVVGTLNTEAFF	TGCAGCGTTGTAGGAACTTTGAACACTGAAGCTTTCTTT
TRBV11-2	NA	TRBJ2-6	NA	CGSSLTYSGANVLTF	TGTGGCAGCAGCTTAACCTACTCTGGGGCCAACGTCCTGACTTTC
TRBV7-2	NA	TRBJ2-5	TRBD2	CASGGSRETQYF	TGTGCCAGCGGCGGGAGCCGGGAGACCCAGTACTTC
TRBV6-1	NA	TRBJ2-6	TRBD1	CASSQSWGVGTGVGANVLTF	TGTGCCAGCAGCCAAAGTTGGGGGGTAGGGACAGGGGTTGGGGCCAACGTCCTGACTTTC
TRBV20-1	many	TRBJ2-3	NA	CSALFGGSTDTQYF	TGCAGTGCTCTCTTTGGGGGAAGCACAGATACGCAGTATTTT
TRBV4-2	few	TRBJ1-5	TRBD1	CASSQDSPGQGAQPQHF	TGTGCCAGCAGCCAAGATAGTCCCGGGCAGGGGGCCCAGCCCCAGCATTTT
TRBV7-2	few	TRBJ2-3	TRBD2	CASLEREGEDTQYF	TGTGCCAGCCTCGAGCGGGAAGGAGAGGATACGCAGTATTTT
TRBV5-1	NA	TRBJ1-2	NA	CASSSRTLYGYTF	TGTGCCAGCAGCTCACGGACACTCTATGGCTACACCTTC
TRBV28	many	TRBJ2-2	TRBD2	CASSLFQAGYDTGELFF	TGTGCCAGCAGTTTATTTCAAGCGGGATATGACACCGGGGAGCTGTTTTTT
TRBV3-1	many	TRBJ2-1	TRBD2	CASSPSHRLAGNEQFF	TGTGCCAGCAGCCCTTCTCATAGACTAGCAGGCAATGAGCAGTTCTTC
TRBV29-1	many	TRBJ2-1	TRBD2	CSVELAEPNEQFF	TGCAGCGTTGAACTAGCGGAGCCCAATGAGCAGTTCTTC
TRBV6-1	many	TRBJ1-1	TRBD1	CASSKDREAEAFF	TGTGCCAGCAGTAAGGACAGGGAAGCTGAAGCTTTCTTT
TRBV9	NA	TRBJ1-2	NA	CASSASGVGYTF	TGTGCCAGCAGCGCTTCGGGGGTCGGCTACACCTTC
TRBV6-5	NA	TRBJ2-2	NA	CASSYYANTGELFF	TGTGCCAGCAGTTATTATGCGAACACCGGGGAGCTGTTTTTT
TRBV4-2	NA	TRBJ2-3	NA	CASSQVRTVTDTQYF	TGTGCCAGCAGCCAAGTAAGGACAGTAACAGATACGCAGTATTTT
TRBV25-1	NA	TRBJ2-7	TRBD2	CASSESGGISGMGEQYF	TGTGCCAGCAGTGAAAGCGGGGGTATAAGCGGGATGGGAGAGCAGTACTTC
TRBV20-1	many	TRBJ1-1	NA	CSAGTGTEAFF	TGCAGTGCTGGGACGGGCACTGAAGCTTTCTTT
TRBV7-9	once	TRBJ1-4	NA	CASSFFLGGQGEKLFF	TGTGCCAGCAGCTTTTTTTTGGGGGGTCAGGGTGAAAAACTGTTTTTT
TRBV18	many	TRBJ2-7	TRBD1	CASSLTQGTAYEQYF	TGTGCCAGCTCTCTGACTCAAGGGACAGCATACGAGCAGTACTTC
TRBV20-1	few	TRBJ2-3	NA	CSAPRLGVADTQYF	TGCAGTGCTCCCAGACTTGGTGTCGCAGATACGCAGTATTTT
TRBV27	NA	TRBJ2-7	TRBD2	CASSSRTSERGGDEQYF	TGTGCCAGCAGTTCCAGGACTAGCGAGAGAGGAGGGGACGAGCAGTACTTC
TRBV2	many	TRBJ1-1	NA	CATAAGAGTEAFF	TGTGCCACCGCAGCAGGGGCAGGGACTGAAGCTTTCTTT
TRBV27	many	TRBJ2-7	TRBD2	CASSFSASGTSYEQYF	TGTGCCAGCAGTTTTAGCGCTAGCGGGACCTCCTACGAGCAGTACTTC
TRBV3-1	many	TRBJ2-7	NA	CASSQQLHSYEQYF	TGTGCCAGCAGCCAGCAGCTCCACTCCTACGAGCAGTACTTC
TRBV11-2	many	TRBJ2-1	NA	CASSLVLRHEQFF	TGTGCCAGCAGCTTAGTGCTGAGGCATGAGCAGTTCTTC
TRBV4-2	few	TRBJ2-7	TRBD2	CASSFSTSGSTEQYF	TGTGCCAGCAGCTTCTCGACTAGCGGGAGTACCGAGCAGTACTTC
TRBV30	many	TRBJ2-3	TRBD2	CATSSGSTDTQYF	TGTGCCACCTCTAGCGGGAGCACAGATACGCAGTATTTT
TRBV24-1	many	TRBJ2-2	NA	CATRDSRTGELFF	TGTGCCACCAGGGACAGCCGCACCGGGGAGCTGTTTTTT
TRBV6-2/TRBV6-3	many	TRBJ1-1	NA	CASSYLAEAFF	TGTGCCAGCAGTTACCTGGCTGAAGCTTTCTTT